This T cell receptor beta chain was found in a study of blood T cell repertoires in COVID-19. In terms of age and location, participants ranged from about 18 to 95 years and lived in under 30 US areas. The study assigned cohorts using participant-reported clinical history. In Cohort 3, a recovered donor had either two negative PCRs, clearance, or symptom resolution. Method: immunoSEQ multiplex PCR; TCRdb's copy keeps in-frame clones and lacks some. The top ten hold over 15% of the sample, which has some 130,000 clones, roughly 87% seen once. The CDR3 contains 15 residues. The V end was cut by 4 bases, the J end by 2 bases, with 15 bases between. Germline CDR1 is SGHRS and CDR2 is YFSETQ. This clone was found a few times.

The TCR sequence derives from a man aged 30 to 39 who had recovered from COVID-19. Sequenced input: PBMCs or T cells enriched from blood (not recorded which). The rearrangement uses TRBV5-1 and TRBJ1-2; D gene ambiguous. The DNA of the CDR3 is TGCGCCAGCAGCCCGGGAGCGGTGGAGAACTATGGCTACACCTTC. It encodes CASSPGAVENYGYTF. The full variable domain, its missing parts supplied by reference TRBV5-1 and TRBJ1-2, is KAGVTQTPRYLIKTRGQQVTLSCSPISGHRSVSWYQQTPGQGLQFLFEYFSETQRNKGNFPGRFSGRQFSNSRSEMNVSTLELGDSALYLCASSPGAVENYGYTFGSGTRLTVV.